The clone carrying this T cell receptor beta chain was counted a few times. The antigen remains undetermined. Ophthalmopathy donors were characterized by moderate-to-severe activity, CAS of at least 3, NOSPECS of at least 4, and duration under 3 months. Patients were diagnosed from clinical symptoms, serum thyroxine, TRAb, thyroid ultrasound and orbital computed tomography. This record comes from a study of Graves' ophthalmopathy and Graves' hyperthyroidism. Findings and caveats of the study: Using a 13-signature model, the authors split ophthalmopathy from stable hyperthyroidism, with under 90% sensitivity and approximately 81% specificity.

Germline loops: CDR1 SGHKS, CDR2 YYEKEE (reference sequence). V lost 5 bases and J lost 4, with 13 bases in between. The CDR3 loop spans 13 amino acids. Scientists amplified the TCR beta CDR3 regions from RNA transcripts. HTBI primers were employed in first-round RT-PCR, then a second-round multiplex PCR followed. TCRdb processed the multiplex PCR reads anew with MiXCR; each CDR3 protein has one entry. The sample includes about 240,000 distinct CDR3 sequences, 45% to 55% of them seen just once. The sequence was obtained from an adult man with Graves' ophthalmopathy. This chain joins TRBV5-5 and TRBJ2-7, with D perhaps matching TRBD1 (5 bases). Sample: peripheral blood. The CDR3 spells CASSPAPGYEQYF. CDR3 coding DNA: TGTGCCAGCAGTCCCGCCCCAGGGTACGAGCAGTACTTC.